This T cell receptor beta chain was recorded in a study of T cell responses to AZD1222 COVID-19 vaccine. Regarding the study as a whole: Repertoire samples came only from after the peak T cell response.

TCRdb's copy holds only in-frame clones and misses some; the assay was immunoSEQ multiplex PCR. The sample has about 90,000 clones; around 87% are singletons. Samples with a second dose at about 4 or about 12 weeks were pooled together. The CDR3 contains 15 residues. Deletions cut 6 bases from V and 2 bases from J, with 16 bases between. The germline V gene encodes CDR1 MDHEN and CDR2 SYDVKM. In this sample, this clone turned up a few times. As yet, its antigen is unknown. The sequence came from an adult who received the AZD1222 COVID-19 vaccine. The starting material was peripheral blood, obtained 28 days after the second AZD1222 dose. J is TRBJ1-1 and V is TRBV28; a weak D match, TRBD1 (5 bases). The CDR3 DNA reads TGTGCCAGCAGCTCCACGGGGGGTGGAAACACTGAAGCTTTCTTT. It yields the protein CASSSTGGGNTEAFF.